Each of the 2 T cell receptor beta chains below was sequenced from the same sample in a study of cytomegalovirus exposure and HLA in healthy donors. Sequencing was performed with immunoSEQ multiplex PCR; in TCRdb, only in-frame clones are kept and a portion is missing. The data show over 150,000 clones, with roughly four fifths seen just once and about 3% held by the top ten. Sample: PBMCs. Source of these receptors: a woman aged 18-30 years in good health and CMV-seropositive.

This clone was detected once. The V and J genes are TRBV23-1 and TRBJ2-1; 12 bases line up with TRBD2. TRBV23-1 has ORF status, its function being uncertain. The V gene end was trimmed by 8 bases and the J gene end by 6 bases; junction bases not matched to a gene: 2. The CDR3 consists of 13 residues. CDR3 DNA: TGCGCCAGCCCTAGCGGGGGGGCCAATGAGCAGTTCTTC. Protein product: CASPSGGANEQFF.

The chain couples TRBV2 to TRBJ2-1, with unresolved D. This CDR3 spans 14 amino acids. Between the trimmed V and J ends, which lost 5 bases and 5 bases, there was a span of 13 bases. The germline gives CDR1 SNHLY, CDR2 FYNNEI. This chain's CDR3 is CASSLEDSHNEQFF. The CDR3 DNA sequence: TGTGCCAGCAGTCTTGAAGACTCGCACAATGAGCAGTTCTTC.